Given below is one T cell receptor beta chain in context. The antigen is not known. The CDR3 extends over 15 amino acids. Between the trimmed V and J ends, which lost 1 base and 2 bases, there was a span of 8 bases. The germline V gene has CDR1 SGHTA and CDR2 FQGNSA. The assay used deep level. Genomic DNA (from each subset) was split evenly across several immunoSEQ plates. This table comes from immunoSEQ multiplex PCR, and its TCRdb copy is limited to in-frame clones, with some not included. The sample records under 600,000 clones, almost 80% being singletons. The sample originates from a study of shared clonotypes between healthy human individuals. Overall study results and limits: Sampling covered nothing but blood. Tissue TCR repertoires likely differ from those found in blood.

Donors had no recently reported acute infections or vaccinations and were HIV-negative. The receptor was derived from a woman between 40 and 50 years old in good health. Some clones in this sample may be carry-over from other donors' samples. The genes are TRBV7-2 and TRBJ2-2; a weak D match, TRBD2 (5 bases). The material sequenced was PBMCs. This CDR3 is CASSLGTLNTGELFF. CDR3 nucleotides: TGTGCCAGCAGCTTAGGGACTTTAAACACCGGGGAGCTGTTTTTT.